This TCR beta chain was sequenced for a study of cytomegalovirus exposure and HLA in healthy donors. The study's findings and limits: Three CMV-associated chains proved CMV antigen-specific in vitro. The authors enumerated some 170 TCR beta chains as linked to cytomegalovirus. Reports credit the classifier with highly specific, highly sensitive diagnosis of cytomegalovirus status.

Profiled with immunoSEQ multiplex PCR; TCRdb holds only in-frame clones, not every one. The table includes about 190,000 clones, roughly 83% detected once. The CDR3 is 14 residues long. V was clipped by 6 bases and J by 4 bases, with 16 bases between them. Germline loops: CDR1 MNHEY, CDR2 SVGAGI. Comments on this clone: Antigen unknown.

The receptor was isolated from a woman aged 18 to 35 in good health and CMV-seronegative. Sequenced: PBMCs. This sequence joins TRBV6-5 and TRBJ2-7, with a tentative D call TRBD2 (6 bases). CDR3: CASRFRGLAYEQYF. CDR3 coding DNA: TGTGCCAGCAGATTTCGGGGGTTGGCGTACGAGCAGTACTTC.